The 10 T cell receptor beta chains in this list originate from one sample, sequenced in a study of Ad26.COV2.S vaccination and SARS-CoV-2 variants (dated by TCRdb to 2020 to 2022). Libraries were constructed by the immunoSEQ multiplex PCR assay. Drawn from immuneACCESS, this table holds only the in-frame rearrangements with V and J called that TCRdb kept. Clones are partly lost; checked studies trace under half to an unresolved V gene and leave the rest unexplained. Here the sample has around 270,000 clones; roughly 89% occur a single time. Of the sample, 2.9% falls within the top ten clones. Per the publication, the treatment or condition label means: over 15 received Ad26.COV2.S at low or high dose, single or two shots; roughly five received placebo; per-sample allocation not given. Repertoires of vaccine and placebo recipients were sequenced from samples taken on day 63 after the first injection.

The starting material was peripheral blood, obtained in a trial of Ad26.COV2.S vaccine versus placebo. Every receptor here comes from a person between 18 and 65 years old who received the Ad26.COV2.S COVID-19 vaccine or a placebo.

This clone was observed once. The gene calls are TRBV9 and TRBJ1-1; the D is unclear. V lost 0 bases to trimming and J lost 1 base, with 19 bases between them. Germline V gene sequence: CDR1 SGDLS, CDR2 YYNGEE. This CDR3 comprises 18 residues. CDR3 in DNA: TGTGCCAGCAGCGTAGCCACCCCCACCGCCGACGGGAACACTGAAGCTTTCTTT. Amino acids: CASSVATPTADGNTEAFF.

This rearrangement joins TRBV7-9 to TRBJ1-4, with D uncertain. The CDR3 is 14 amino acids. The V gene lost 5 bases and the J gene lost 0 bases, with 7 bases spanning the gap. Germline loops: CDR1 SEHNR, CDR2 FQNEAQ (reference sequence). Here the CDR3 DNA reads TGTGCCAGCAGCCTACAGACAACTAATGAAAAACTGTTTTTT. Its translation: CASSLQTTNEKLFF.

This sequence joins TRBV4-2 and TRBJ1-2; D is perhaps TRBD1 (5 bases). The CDR3 has 16 amino acids. V shed 0 bases and J shed 8 bases, with 19 bases lying between them. Germline CDR1 and CDR2: LGHNA and YNFKEQ. The CDR3 DNA reads TGTGCCAGCAGCCAAGAACTGTCGGGGGGGATAACGGGCTACACCTTC. Translation: CASSQELSGGITGYTF.

V usage is TRBV19 and J usage is TRBJ1-1; TRBD1 aligns across 8 bases. Germline V gene sequence: CDR1 LNHDA, CDR2 SQIVND (reference sequence). J was trimmed by 6 bases and V by 5 bases; bases with no gene match: 11. The CDR3 extends over 15 amino acids. Written as DNA, the CDR3 is TGTGCCAGTAGTGGACGGACAGGGAAGGCGGCTGAAGCTTTCTTT. Translating gives CASSGRTGKAAEAFF.

The V and J genes are TRBV6-6 and TRBJ2-2; 9 nucleotides line up with TRBD1. Germline loops: CDR1 MNHNY, CDR2 SVGAGI (reference sequence). Trimming took 6 bases from V and 3 from J; bases not matched to a gene: 8. This CDR3 comprises 16 residues. The CDR3 nucleotides are TGTGCCAGCAGCCGGGACAGGGACGGGCACACCGGGGAGCTGTTTTTT. Its translation: CASSRDRDGHTGELFF.

The CDR3, as DNA: TGTGCCAGCTCACCGAACAGGGGAAACACTGAAGCTTTCTTT. It translates to CASSPNRGNTEAFF. The V gene is TRBV18, the J gene TRBJ1-1; TRBD1 agrees at 7 bases. The germline CDR1 and CDR2 sequences are KGHSH and LQKENI. After removal of 3 bases from V and 2 bases from J, the junction contained 3 bases not matched to a gene. The CDR3 has 14 amino acids.

The chain is built from TRBV24-1 and TRBJ2-3; TRBD2 agrees at 14 bases. Germline lookup yields CDR1 KGHDR and CDR2 SFDVKD. The CDR3 consists of 17 residues. The ends lost 3 bases at V and 8 bases at J; junction bases unmatched: 9. For the CDR3, the DNA is TGTGCCACCAGTGATGCCGGGACTAGCGGGAGCCATGCTACGCAGTATTTT. Its protein product is CATSDAGTSGSHATQYF.

This clone was seen more than once but under ten times. The chain has TRBV19 and TRBJ2-7; possibly TRBD1 or TRBD2 for D (5 bases each). V shed 5 bases and J shed 2 bases, with 13 bases lying between them. The CDR3 spans 14 residues. Germline assignment: CDR1 LNHDA and CDR2 SQIVND (reference sequence). CDR3 in DNA: TGTGCCAGTAGTGGGACGACTTGTACCTACGAGCAGTACGTC. Protein: CASSGTTCTYEQYV.

This sequence joins TRBV12-3 or TRBV12-4 and TRBJ1-2; weak D call: TRBD1 (6 bases). The CDR3 length is 13 residues. Deletions cut 6 bases from V and 4 bases from J, with 12 bases between. The CDR3 loop is CASSHRALYGYTF. As DNA, the CDR3 is TGTGCCAGCAGCCACAGGGCCCTCTATGGCTACACCTTC.

CDR3 sequence: CASRKQSTGRDYGYTF. CDR3 DNA sequence: TGTGCCAGCAGAAAACAGTCGACAGGGAGGGACTATGGCTACACCTTC. The chain carries TRBV21-1 and TRBJ1-2. TRBV21-1 is flagged as a pseudogene. The CDR3 consists of 16 residues.